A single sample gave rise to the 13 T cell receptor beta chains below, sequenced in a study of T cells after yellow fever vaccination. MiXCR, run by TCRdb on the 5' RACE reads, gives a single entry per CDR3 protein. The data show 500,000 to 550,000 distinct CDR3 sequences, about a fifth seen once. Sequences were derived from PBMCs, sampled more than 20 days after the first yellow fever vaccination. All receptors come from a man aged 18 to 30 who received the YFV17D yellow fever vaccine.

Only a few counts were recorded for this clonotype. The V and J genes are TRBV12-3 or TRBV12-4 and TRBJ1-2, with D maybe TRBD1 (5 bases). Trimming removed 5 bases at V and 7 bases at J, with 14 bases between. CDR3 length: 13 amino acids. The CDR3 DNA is TGTGCCAGCAGTCGGGCGGGGGTGGTTGGCTACACCTTC. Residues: CASSRAGVVGYTF.

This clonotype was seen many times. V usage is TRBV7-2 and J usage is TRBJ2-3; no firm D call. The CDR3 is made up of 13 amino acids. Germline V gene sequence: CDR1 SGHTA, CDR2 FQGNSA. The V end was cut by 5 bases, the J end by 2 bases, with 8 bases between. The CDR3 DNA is TGTGCCAGCAGCCCCTACACCACAGATACGCAGTATTTT. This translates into CASSPYTTDTQYF.

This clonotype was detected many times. CDR3 loop: CASSLQNSPLHF. CDR3 DNA sequence: TGTGCCAGCAGCTTGCAGAATTCACCCCTCCACTTT. The chain couples TRBV7-9 to TRBJ1-6; D unresolved. Trimming shortened V by 3 bases and J by 7 bases, and 4 bases separated the two germline ends. The V gene's germline CDR1 is SEHNR and CDR2 FQNEAQ (reference sequence). The CDR3 is 12 amino acids.

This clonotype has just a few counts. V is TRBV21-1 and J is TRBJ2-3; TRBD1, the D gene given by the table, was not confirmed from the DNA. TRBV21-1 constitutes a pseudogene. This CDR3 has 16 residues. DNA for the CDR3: TGTGCCAGCAGCGCCCGGGACAGGGGAAGCACAGATACGCAGTATTTT. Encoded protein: CASSARDRGSTDTQYF.

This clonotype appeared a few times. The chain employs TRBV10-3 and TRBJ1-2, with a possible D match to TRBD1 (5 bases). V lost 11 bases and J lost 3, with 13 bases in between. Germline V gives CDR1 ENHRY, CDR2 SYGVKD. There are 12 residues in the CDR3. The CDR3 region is CASYGAHYGYTF. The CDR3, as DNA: TGTGCCTCCTATGGGGCCCACTATGGCTACACCTTC.

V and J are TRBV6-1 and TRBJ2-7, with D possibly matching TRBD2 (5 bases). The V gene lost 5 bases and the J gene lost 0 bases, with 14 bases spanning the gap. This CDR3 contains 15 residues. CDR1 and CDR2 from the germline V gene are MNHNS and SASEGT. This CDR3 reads CASSPDFGSSYEQYF. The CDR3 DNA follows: TGTGCCAGCAGTCCAGATTTTGGGAGCTCCTACGAGCAGTACTTC.

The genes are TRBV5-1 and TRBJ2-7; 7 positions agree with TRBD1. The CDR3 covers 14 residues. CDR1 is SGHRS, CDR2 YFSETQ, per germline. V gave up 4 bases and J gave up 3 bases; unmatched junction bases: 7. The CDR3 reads CASSPGTVNYEQYF. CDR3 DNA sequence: TGCGCCAGCAGCCCGGGGACAGTTAACTACGAGCAGTACTTC.

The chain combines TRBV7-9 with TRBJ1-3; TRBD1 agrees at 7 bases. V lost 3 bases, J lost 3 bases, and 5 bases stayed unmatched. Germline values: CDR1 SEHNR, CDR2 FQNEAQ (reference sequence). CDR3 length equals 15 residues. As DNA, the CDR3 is TGTGCCAGCAGCTTCCCTGACAGGGTTGGAAACACCATATATTTT. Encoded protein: CASSFPDRVGNTIYF.

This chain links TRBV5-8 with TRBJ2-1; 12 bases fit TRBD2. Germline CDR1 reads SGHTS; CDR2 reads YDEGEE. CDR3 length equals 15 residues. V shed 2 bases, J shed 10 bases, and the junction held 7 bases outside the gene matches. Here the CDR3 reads CASSLASGGAPEQFF. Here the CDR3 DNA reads TGTGCCAGCAGCTTAGCTAGCGGGGGGGCCCCCGAGCAGTTCTTC. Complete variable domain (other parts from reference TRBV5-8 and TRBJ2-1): EAGVTQSPTHLIKTRGQQATLRCSPISGHTSVYWYQQALGLGLQFLLWYDEGEERNRGNFPPRFSGRQFPNYSSELNVNALELEDSALYLCASSLASGGAPEQFFGPGTRLTVL.

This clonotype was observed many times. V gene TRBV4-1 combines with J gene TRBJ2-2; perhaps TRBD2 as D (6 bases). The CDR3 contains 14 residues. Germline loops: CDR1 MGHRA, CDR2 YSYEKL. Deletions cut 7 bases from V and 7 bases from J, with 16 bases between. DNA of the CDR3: TGCGCCAGCACCCTAGGGTGGGGGGACGGGGAGCTGTTTTTT. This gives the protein CASTLGWGDGELFF.

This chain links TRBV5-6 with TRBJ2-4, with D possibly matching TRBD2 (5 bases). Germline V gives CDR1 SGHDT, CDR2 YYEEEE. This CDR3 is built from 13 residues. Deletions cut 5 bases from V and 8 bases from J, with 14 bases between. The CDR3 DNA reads TGTGCCAGCAGATTGTCTGGGGAGTACATTCAGTACTTC. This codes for CASRLSGEYIQYF.

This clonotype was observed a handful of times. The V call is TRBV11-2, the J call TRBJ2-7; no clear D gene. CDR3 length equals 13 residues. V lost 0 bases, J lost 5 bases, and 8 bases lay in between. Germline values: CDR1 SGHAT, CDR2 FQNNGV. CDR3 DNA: TGTGCCAGCAGCTTAGAGAATTTCCACGAGCAGTACTTC. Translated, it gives CASSLENFHEQYF.

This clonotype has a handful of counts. CDR3 bases: TGTGCCACCCGCGGGGGGGCCAGAGATACGCAGTATTTT. Translating gives CATRGGARDTQYF. J is TRBJ2-3 and V is TRBV24-1; 9 nucleotides align to TRBD2. V lost 9 bases to trimming and J lost 5 bases; unmatched junction nucleotides: 5. The CDR3 is made up of 13 amino acids. CDR1 is KGHDR and CDR2 is SFDVKD in the germline V gene.